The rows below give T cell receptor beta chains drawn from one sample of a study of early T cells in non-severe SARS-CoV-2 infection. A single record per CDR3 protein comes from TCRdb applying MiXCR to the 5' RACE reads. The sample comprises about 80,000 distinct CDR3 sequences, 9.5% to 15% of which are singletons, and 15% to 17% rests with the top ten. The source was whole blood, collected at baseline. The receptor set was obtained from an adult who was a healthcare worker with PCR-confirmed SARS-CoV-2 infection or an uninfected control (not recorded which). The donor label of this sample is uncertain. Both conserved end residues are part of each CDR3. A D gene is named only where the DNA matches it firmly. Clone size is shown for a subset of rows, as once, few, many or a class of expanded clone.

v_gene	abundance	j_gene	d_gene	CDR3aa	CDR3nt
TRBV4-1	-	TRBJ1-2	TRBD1	CASSQARTGNGYTF	TGCGCCAGCAGCCAAGCGAGGACAGGGAATGGCTACACCTTC
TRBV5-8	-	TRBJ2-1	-	CASSLELSYNEQFF	TGTGCCAGCAGCTTGGAGCTATCCTACAATGAGCAGTTCTTC
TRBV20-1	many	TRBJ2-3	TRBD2	CSARGHLPRLAGDFSTDTQYF	TGCAGTGCTAGAGGTCACCTGCCGCGGCTAGCGGGAGACTTTAGCACAGATACGCAGTATTTT
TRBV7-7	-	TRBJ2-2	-	CASRAEAGKYTGELFF	TGTGCCAGCAGGGCCGAGGCAGGAAAATACACCGGGGAGCTGTTTTTT
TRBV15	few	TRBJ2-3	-	CATSRDQGGATDTQYF	TGTGCCACCAGCAGAGATCAGGGGGGGGCCACAGATACGCAGTATTTT
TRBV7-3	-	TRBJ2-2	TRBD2	CASSPHGSGVTGELFF	TGTGCCAGCAGCCCCCACGGGAGCGGGGTCACCGGGGAGCTGTTTTTT
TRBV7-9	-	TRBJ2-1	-	CASSSLNEQFF	TGTGCCAGCAGCTCCTTGAATGAGCAGTTCTTC
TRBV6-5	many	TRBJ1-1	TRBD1	CASSPRQGAVLNTEAFF	TGTGCCAGCAGTCCAAGACAGGGGGCGGTCCTGAACACTGAAGCTTTCTTT
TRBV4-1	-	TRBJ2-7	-	CASSQDSGRGGGYEQYF	TGCGCCAGCAGCCAAGATAGCGGCAGAGGGGGAGGCTACGAGCAGTACTTC
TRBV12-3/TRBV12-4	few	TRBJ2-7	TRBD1	CASSPRTGAYEQYF	TGTGCCAGCAGTCCAAGAACAGGGGCCTACGAGCAGTACTTC